The 2 T cell receptor beta chains presented below share a single source sample, sequenced in a study of blood T cell repertoires in COVID-19. Sequenced by immunoSEQ multiplex PCR; TCRdb stores in-frame clones only, minus some. The repertoire holds approximately 360,000 clones, about 90% seen once, with more than 0.95% in the top ten. Material for sequencing was peripheral blood. These TCRs come from a middle-aged man with acute or convalescent COVID-19.

The chain combines TRBV4-1 with TRBJ2-1, with D maybe TRBD2 (5 bases). Germline V gene sequence: CDR1 MGHRA, CDR2 YSYEKL. The CDR3 runs to 14 residues. Trimming left V 4 bases short and J 5 bases short, with 12 bases between. This chain's CDR3 is CASSPAGVDNEQFF. The CDR3 nucleotides are TGCGCCAGCAGCCCCGCCGGGGTCGACAATGAGCAGTTCTTC.

Details on this clone: Other DNA sequences in the same sample also yield this CDR3. The gene calls are TRBV10-3 and TRBJ2-7, with D possibly TRBD2 on 5 matching bases. V was shortened by 0 bases and J by 2 bases, with 11 bases between the two germline ends. This CDR3 contains 15 residues. Per germline, CDR1 ENHRY and CDR2 SYGVKD. For the CDR3, the DNA is TGTGCCATCAGTGAGTCCAGTGGGAGAACCTACGAGCAGTACTTC. Translating it yields CAISESSGRTYEQYF.